This T cell receptor (beta chain) stems from a study of OX40 agonist ivuxolimab in advanced cancers. Overall study: Three patients responded partially, comprising one with hepatocellular carcinoma and two with cutaneous melanoma. Broader study findings: Some patients who did not respond also had low normalized T-cell clonal expansion.

As concerns this clone: Antigen: not known.

V was trimmed by 4 bases and J by 2 bases, leaving 7 bases between them. The CDR3 consists of 13 residues. CDR1 and CDR2 from the germline V gene are SGHTA and FQGNSA. Libraries were prepared by immunoSEQ multiplex PCR; TCRdb keeps only in-frame clonotypes and omits some of them. Of fewer than 100,000 clones listed, under 85% are singletons. Sequenced material: CD4+ or CD8+ T cells sorted from blood, taken in a trial of the OX40 agonist ivuxolimab. The source of this sequence is an adult with an advanced solid tumor such as melanoma, head and neck, liver or kidney cancer. J is TRBJ2-3 and V is TRBV7-2; no clear D gene. The CDR3 DNA reads as TGTGCCAGCAGCTCCACTACCACAGATACGCAGTATTTT. This translates into CASSSTTTDTQYF.